Each of the 23 T cell receptor beta chains below was sequenced from the same sample in a study of T cell changes during pregnancy in multiple sclerosis. The data were produced by immunoSEQ multiplex PCR, yet TCRdb's version contains in-frame clones alone and is incomplete. Of tens of thousands of clones listed, about nine tenths are singletons. Source: CD4+ T cells from peripheral blood mononuclear cells, taken after pregnancy. Source of these receptors: a female donor in good health, enrolled as a control in a pregnancy study.

V and J are TRBV7-9 and TRBJ2-3; 7 nucleotides line up with TRBD2. Germline V gives CDR1 SEHNR, CDR2 FQNEAQ (reference sequence). This CDR3 has 16 amino acids. V lost 0 bases, J lost 2 bases, and 5 bases stayed unmatched. CDR3 nucleotide sequence: TGTGCCAGCAGCTTAGCGAGCGGGGCCACCACAGATACGCAGTATTTT. Its translation: CASSLASGATTDTQYF.

The V and J genes are TRBV2 and TRBJ1-1; 9 positions match TRBD1. The CDR3 runs to 14 residues. V was clipped by 6 bases and J by 5 bases; unmatched bases: 7. CDR1 is SNHLY and CDR2 is FYNNEI in the germline V gene. The CDR3 region is CASSSTTGGTEAFF. The CDR3 DNA reads as TGTGCCAGCAGCTCCACGACAGGGGGTACTGAAGCTTTCTTT.

V is TRBV6-1 and J is TRBJ1-1, with 7 bases identical to TRBD1. Germline CDR1 and CDR2: MNHNS and SASEGT. The CDR3 has 17 residues. Germline trimming cut 3 bases from V and 0 bases from J; bases unmatched to any gene: 10. CDR3 DNA: TGTGCCAGCAGTGACCCCTGGAGGGGGCGAGTGAACACTGAAGCTTTCTTT. Translating it yields CASSDPWRGRVNTEAFF.

This clone showed up just once. This chain joins TRBV4-3 and TRBJ2-5; a possible D gene is TRBD1 (7 bases). Germline-derived CDR1 and CDR2 are LGHNA and YSLEER. There are 14 residues in the CDR3. Trimming shortened V by 3 bases and J by 2 bases, and 10 bases separated the two germline ends. The CDR3 region is CASSHGGQQETQYF. The CDR3 DNA reads TGCGCCAGCAGCCACGGGGGACAGCAAGAGACCCAGTACTTC.

The chain couples TRBV28 to TRBJ1-3; D may be TRBD1 (5 bases). Looked up from germline, CDR1 is MDHEN and CDR2 is SYDVKM. Trimming pared 5 bases from V and 4 bases from J, leaving 18 bases between. The CDR3 consists of 16 residues. The CDR3 is CASSTAAGPRGNTIYF. The CDR3 nucleotides are TGTGCCAGCAGTACCGCTGCAGGGCCTCGGGGAAACACCATATATTTT.

The chain couples TRBV27 to TRBJ2-7; TRBD2 matches 7 bases. Germline V gene lookup returns CDR1 MNHEY and CDR2 SMNVEV (reference sequence). This CDR3 has 12 amino acids. J lost 6 bases, V lost 5 bases, and 4 bases had no gene match. The CDR3 reads CASSRDYSEQYF. CDR3 coding DNA: TGTGCCAGCAGTAGGGACTACAGCGAGCAGTACTTC.

V and J are TRBV28 and TRBJ1-1; 9 bases map to TRBD1. The CDR3 covers 14 residues. With 7 bases clipped from V and 5 bases from J, the junction kept 8 bases outside the gene matches. Germline values: CDR1 MDHEN, CDR2 SYDVKM. The CDR3 spells CASTLTGGFTEAFF. The CDR3 DNA follows: TGTGCCAGCACCCTCACAGGGGGCTTTACTGAAGCTTTCTTT.

The chain recombines TRBV19 with TRBJ2-4; a weak D match, TRBD2 (6 bases). Trimming took off 3 bases at V and 6 bases at J, with 12 bases between the two ends. The CDR3 runs 14 residues. Germline CDR1 reads LNHDA; CDR2 reads SQIVND (reference sequence). The CDR3 protein is CASSISLGLNIQYF. DNA of the CDR3: TGTGCCAGTAGTATTTCTCTGGGACTAAACATTCAGTACTTC.

The table lists this clone with a count of one. This chain links TRBV6-4 with TRBJ2-3; 9 bases align to TRBD2. The CDR3 has 17 residues. In germline, CDR1 is MRHNA, CDR2 SNTAGT. The trim removed 0 bases at V and 1 base at J, leaving 5 bases unmatched. Here the CDR3 reads CASSDSMVAGGTDTQYF. CDR3 DNA sequence: TGTGCCAGCAGTGACTCGATGGTAGCGGGAGGCACAGATACGCAGTATTTT.

This chain joins TRBV10-3 and TRBJ1-1, with D perhaps TRBD1 (5 bases). Trimming stripped 5 bases from V and 1 base from J, with 11 bases between. The CDR3 loop spans 14 amino acids. Per germline, CDR1 ENHRY and CDR2 SYGVKD. This CDR3 is CAISPVGENTEAFF. The CDR3 DNA reads as TGTGCCATCAGTCCCGTAGGGGAGAACACTGAAGCTTTCTTT.

The chain has TRBV15 and TRBJ2-7; the match to TRBD2 covers 8 bases. J gave up 10 bases and V 5 bases, and 16 bases lay outside the gene matches. The germline V gene has CDR1 LNHNV and CDR2 YYDKDF (reference sequence). CDR3 length: 15 residues. The CDR3 nucleotides are TGTGCCACCAGCTATGTCCCCCTAGCGGGCGGTCAACAGTACTTC. The encoded protein is CATSYVPLAGGQQYF.

V usage is TRBV6-5 and J usage is TRBJ1-1; maybe TRBD1 (5 bases). The CDR3 extends over 12 amino acids. Trimming removed 3 bases at V and 6 bases at J, with 8 bases between. Germline V gene data show CDR1 as MNHEY and CDR2 as SVGAGI. CDR3 sequence reads: CASSYGGAEAFF. DNA for the CDR3: TGTGCCAGCAGTTATGGGGGGGCTGAAGCTTTCTTT.

The rearrangement uses TRBV18 and TRBJ2-7, with 7 bases aligning to TRBD1. The germline gives CDR1 KGHSH, CDR2 LQKENI. The CDR3 is 16 residues long. Unmatched junction bases numbered 8, after V lost 1 base and J lost 2 bases. The CDR3: CASSPQRQGSAYEQYF. CDR3 DNA sequence: TGTGCCAGCTCACCACAAAGACAGGGATCGGCCTACGAGCAGTACTTC.

The V and J genes are TRBV9 and TRBJ2-3; TRBD2 aligns across 8 bases. The CDR3 is made up of 14 amino acids. The germline gives CDR1 SGDLS, CDR2 YYNGEE. This CDR3 is CASGSGSDADTQYF. The CDR3, as DNA: TGTGCGTCAGGAAGCGGGAGTGACGCAGATACGCAGTATTTT.

The gene calls are TRBV4-2 and TRBJ1-4, with TRBD1 matching over 12 bases. With V trimmed by 8 bases and J by 2 bases, 9 bases remained unmatched. The CDR3 length is 17 residues. The germline CDR1 and CDR2 sequences are LGHNA and YNFKEQ. The CDR3 bases are TGTGCCAGCGAGGCGCGGGACAGGGGGCGGACTAATGAAAAACTGTTTTTT. Translating gives CASEARDRGRTNEKLFF.

This chain uses TRBV9 with TRBJ2-1, with D perhaps matching TRBD2 (6 bases). CDR1 and CDR2 (germline): SGDLS, YYNGEE. There are 14 residues in the CDR3. V was pared by 3 bases and J by 5 bases, with 12 bases between. CDR3: CASSASGQNNEQFF. The CDR3 DNA follows: TGTGCCAGCAGCGCGAGCGGGCAAAACAATGAGCAGTTCTTC. Full variable domain (missing parts from reference TRBV9 and TRBJ2-1): DSGVTQTPKHLITATGQRVTLRCSPRSGDLSVYWYQQSLDQGLQFLIQYYNGEERAKGNILERFSAQQFPDLHSELNLSSLELGDSALYFCASSASGQNNEQFFGPGTRLTVL.

This clone has only one observation. The V gene is TRBV10-3, the J gene TRBJ2-7; no clear D. CDR1 and CDR2 from the germline V gene are ENHRY and SYGVKD. Trimming removed 11 bases from V and 6 bases from J, with 17 bases in between. This CDR3 has 12 amino acids. The CDR3 here is CASNGGSLEQYF. The CDR3, as DNA: TGTGCCTCCAATGGTGGTAGTCTCGAGCAGTACTTC.

The rearrangement uses TRBV7-8 and TRBJ2-5; 9 nucleotides line up with TRBD2. Germline trimming cut 3 bases from V and 2 bases from J; bases unmatched to any gene: 7. In germline, CDR1 is SGHVS, CDR2 FQNEAQ. This CDR3 is 16 amino acids long. Written as DNA, the CDR3 is TGTGCCAGCAGCTTTCCAATAGCGGGAGTTCAAGAGACCCAGTACTTC. This translates into CASSFPIAGVQETQYF.

The chain links TRBV7-8 to TRBJ2-7; TRBD2 agrees at 7 bases. Losses at the gene ends were 6 bases for V and 6 bases for J; bases not matched to a gene: 20. CDR1 and CDR2 from the germline V gene are SGHVS and FQNEAQ. The CDR3 covers 17 residues. CDR3 sequence: CASRQSRGAGHRVEQYF. For the CDR3, the DNA is TGTGCCAGCAGACAAAGCCGAGGAGCGGGGCACAGAGTCGAGCAGTACTTC.

This clone is labeled as medium-sized. The chain links TRBV6-5 to TRBJ1-2; TRBD1 might be the D (6 bases). CDR3 size: 15 residues. With 5 bases removed from V and 1 base from J, the gap between germline ends came to 14 bases. Germline CDR1 and CDR2: MNHEY and SVGAGI. The CDR3 region is CASSRPSQGNYGYTF. The CDR3 DNA reads TGTGCCAGCAGTAGACCCTCACAGGGTAACTATGGCTACACCTTC.

The gene calls are TRBV15 and TRBJ1-1, with a possible D match to TRBD1 (6 bases). This CDR3 contains 15 residues. From germline, CDR1 is LNHNV and CDR2 YYDKDF (reference sequence). Trimming pared 0 bases from V and 7 bases from J, leaving 15 bases between. The CDR3 here is CATSRDTPQGSEAFF. In nucleotides, the CDR3 is TGTGCCACCAGCAGAGATACCCCCCAGGGGAGTGAAGCTTTCTTT.

This clone appeared a few times. The chain couples TRBV6-1 to TRBJ1-6; 7 nucleotides match TRBD1. J lost 6 bases, V lost 5 bases, and 7 bases had no gene match. CDR1 and CDR2 (germline): MNHNS, SASEGT. There are 15 residues in the CDR3. CDR3 coding DNA: TGTGCCAGCAGTCGACAGGGTGGCTCTAATTCACCCCTCCACTTT. Translation gives CASSRQGGSNSPLHF.

The rearrangement uses TRBV27 and TRBJ2-1; TRBD2 aligns across 9 bases. Germline CDR1 MNHEY, CDR2 SMNVEV (reference sequence). V gave up 6 bases and J gave up 6 bases; unmatched junction bases: 9. CDR3 length equals 15 residues. The CDR3 nucleotides are TGTGCCAGCAGCCCCCTAGCGGGGTATGCCAATGAGCAGTTCTTC. Translating it yields CASSPLAGYANEQFF.